This TCR beta chain was recovered during a study of T cell responses to AZD1222 COVID-19 vaccine. Study results and caveats: The breadth and depth of Spike-specific TCRs increased once two AZD1222 doses had been given. Repertoires were collected only later (after the peak T cell response had occurred). Recipients of AZD1222 seropositive at baseline numbered only 6 or 7.

The CDR3 length is 13 residues. Trimming stripped 5 bases from V and 0 bases from J, with 10 bases between. From germline, CDR1 is SQVTM and CDR2 ANQGSEA. Data came from immunoSEQ multiplex PCR; TCRdb stores just in-frame clones and leaves some out. The sample comprises some 170,000 clones, over 80% of which are singletons, and roughly 1% rests with the top ten. In the case of this clone: Its antigen is unidentified.

The chain employs TRBV29-1 and TRBJ1-1; D perhaps matches TRBD1 (6 bases). Sequencing used peripheral blood, obtained 28 days after the second dose of the MenACWY control vaccine. This receptor was taken from an adult who received the MenACWY meningococcal vaccine as a control. The CDR3 DNA reads as TGCAGCGTTAGGGGGGGGATGAACACTGAAGCTTTCTTT. Amino acids: CSVRGGMNTEAFF.